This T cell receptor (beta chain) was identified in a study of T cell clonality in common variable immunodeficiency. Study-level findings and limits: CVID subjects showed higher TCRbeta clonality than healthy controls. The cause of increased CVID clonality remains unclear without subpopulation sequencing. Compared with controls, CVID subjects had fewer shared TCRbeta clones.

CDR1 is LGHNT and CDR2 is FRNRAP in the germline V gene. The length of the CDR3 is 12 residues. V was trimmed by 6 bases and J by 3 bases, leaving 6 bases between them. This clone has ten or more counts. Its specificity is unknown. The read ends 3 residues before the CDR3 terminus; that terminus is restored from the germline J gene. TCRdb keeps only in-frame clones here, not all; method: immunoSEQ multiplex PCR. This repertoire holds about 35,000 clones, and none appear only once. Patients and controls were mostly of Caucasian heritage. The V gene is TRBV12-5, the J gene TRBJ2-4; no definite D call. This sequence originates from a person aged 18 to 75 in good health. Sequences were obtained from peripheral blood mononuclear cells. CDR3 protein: CASGANKNIQYF. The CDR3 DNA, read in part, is TGTGCTAGTGGGGCAAACAAAAACATT.